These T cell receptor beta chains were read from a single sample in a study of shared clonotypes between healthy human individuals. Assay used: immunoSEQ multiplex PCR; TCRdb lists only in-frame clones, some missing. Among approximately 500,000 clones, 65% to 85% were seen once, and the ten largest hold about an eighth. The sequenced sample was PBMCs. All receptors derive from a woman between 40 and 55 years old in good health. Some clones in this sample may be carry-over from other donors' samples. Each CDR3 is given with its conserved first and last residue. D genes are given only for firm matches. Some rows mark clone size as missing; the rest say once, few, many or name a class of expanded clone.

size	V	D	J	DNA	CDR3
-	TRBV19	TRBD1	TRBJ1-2	TGTGCCAGTAGACCCCAACAGGGGGCGGCGAATGGCTACACCTTC	CASRPQQGAANGYTF
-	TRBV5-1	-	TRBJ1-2	TGCGCCAGCAGCAAGGACGGACTAGCTAACTATGGCTACACCTTC	CASSKDGLANYGYTF
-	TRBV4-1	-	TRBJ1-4	TGCGCCAGCAGCCATGGAAAGGGGGTAACGGTAACTAATGAAAAACTGTTTTTT	CASSHGKGVTVTNEKLFF
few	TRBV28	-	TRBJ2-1	TGTGCCAGCAGCCCAGGTAAAGGGGCGGCCTCATTAGTGCAGTTCTTC	CASSPGKGAASLVQFF
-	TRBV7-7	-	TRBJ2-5	TGTGCCAGCAGCGCCGGGCGGCTGCAAGAGACCCAGTACTTC	CASSAGRLQETQYF
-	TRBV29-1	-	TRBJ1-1	TGCAGCGTTCTCCCCAGCGGGATGGGCGAAGCTTTCTTT	CSVLPSGMGEAFF
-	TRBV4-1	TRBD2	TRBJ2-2	TGCGCCAGCAGCAACCGACTAGCGAGGTACACCGGGGAGCTGTTTTTT	CASSNRLARYTGELFF
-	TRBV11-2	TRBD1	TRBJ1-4	TGTGCCAGCAGCTTAGGGGGGACAGGTTCTAATGAAAAACTGTTTTTT	CASSLGGTGSNEKLFF
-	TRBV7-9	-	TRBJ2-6	TGTGCCAGCAGCCTCCGGGACGGGAACTCTGGGGCCAACGTCCTGACTTTC	CASSLRDGNSGANVLTF
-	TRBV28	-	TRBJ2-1	TGTGCCAGCAGTTTCGTGGGGGGCTCCTACAATGAGCAGTTCTTC	CASSFVGGSYNEQFF
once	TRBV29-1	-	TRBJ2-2	TGCAGCGTCAGGACAGAGCCGAACACCGGGGAGCTGTTTTTT	CSVRTEPNTGELFF
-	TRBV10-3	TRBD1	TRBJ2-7	TGTGCCATCAGCGCCGGACAGGGGGAATTAGAGCAGTACTTC	CAISAGQGELEQYF
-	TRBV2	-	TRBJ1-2	TGTGCCAGCAGTGTACGACAGGTTAACTATGGCTACACCTTC	CASSVRQVNYGYTF
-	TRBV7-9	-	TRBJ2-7	TGTGCCAGCAGCTTAGGCAACCCTAGGACCCACGAGCAGTACTTC	CASSLGNPRTHEQYF
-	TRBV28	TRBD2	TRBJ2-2	TGTGCCAGCAGTGAACCGGGACTACACACCGGGGAGCTGTTTTTT	CASSEPGLHTGELFF
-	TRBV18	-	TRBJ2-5	TGTGCCAGCTCACCGGGACAACAAGAGACCCAGTACTTC	CASSPGQQETQYF
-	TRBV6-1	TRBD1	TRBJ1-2	TGTGCCAGCAGTGAAGGGACAGGGGGTGGGTATGGCTACACCTTC	CASSEGTGGGYGYTF
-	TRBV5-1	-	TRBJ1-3	TGCGCCAGCAGCCCGAATCGAGGGCCTGGAAACACCATATATTTT	CASSPNRGPGNTIYF
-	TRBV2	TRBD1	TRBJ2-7	TGTGCCAGCAGAGCCGGGACAGGCCTCGAGCAGTACTTC	CASRAGTGLEQYF
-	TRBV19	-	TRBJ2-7	TGTGCCAGTAGGGCAGGGAATTCCTACGAGCAGTACTTC	CASRAGNSYEQYF
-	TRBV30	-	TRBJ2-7	TGTGCCTGGTCCTTGACTGTACCCCTACTCTCCTACGAGCAGTACTTC	CAWSLTVPLLSYEQYF
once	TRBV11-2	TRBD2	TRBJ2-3	TGTGCCAGCAGCTTAGGGGCGGGAGGGCCGGTTGGAGATACGCAGTATTTT	CASSLGAGGPVGDTQYF
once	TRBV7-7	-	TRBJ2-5	TGTGCCAGCAGCTTGCAGCAGCGAGAGACCCAGTACTTC	CASSLQQRETQYF
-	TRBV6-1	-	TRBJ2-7	TGTGCCAGCAGTGAATACTACGAGCAGTACTTC	CASSEYYEQYF
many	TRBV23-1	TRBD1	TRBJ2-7	TGCGCCAGCAGTCATCCGGACAGGTACTACGAGCAGTACTTC	CASSHPDRYYEQYF
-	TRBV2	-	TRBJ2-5	TGTGCCAGCAGTGGAGGGGCCGGGGAGACCCAGTACTTC	CASSGGAGETQYF
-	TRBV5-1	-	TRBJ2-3	TGCGCCAGCAGCTTGACAGATACGCAGTATTTT	CASSLTDTQYF
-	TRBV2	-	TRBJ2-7	TGTGCCAGCAGGGGAGATAGCGGCTACGAGCAGTACTTC	CASRGDSGYEQYF
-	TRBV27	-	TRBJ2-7	TGTGCCAGCAGTAGGGGTTCAGGGAGATACGAGCAGTACTTC	CASSRGSGRYEQYF
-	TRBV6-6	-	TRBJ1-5	TGTGCCAGCTTGAGCGGCTCCCAGTCAAATCAGCCCCAGCATTTT	CASLSGSQSNQPQHF
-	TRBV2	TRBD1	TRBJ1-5	TGTGCCAGCAGTGAAGCGCCGCCAGCATGGGACAGGGATCAGCCCCAGCATTTT	CASSEAPPAWDRDQPQHF
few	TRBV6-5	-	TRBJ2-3	TGTGCCAGCAGTAGGAGCGGAGCTAACACAGATACGCAGTATTTT	CASSRSGANTDTQYF
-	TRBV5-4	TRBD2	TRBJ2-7	TGTGCCAGCAGCACAGGGACTAGCGGGATCTACGAGCAGTACTTC	CASSTGTSGIYEQYF
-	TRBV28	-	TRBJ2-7	TGTGCCAGCAGTTTAACCCCGAACGAGCAGTACTTC	CASSLTPNEQYF
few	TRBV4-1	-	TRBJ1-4	TGCGCCAGCAGCCCGAAGGGCGGGAATGGAGGTGAAAAACTGTTTTTT	CASSPKGGNGGEKLFF
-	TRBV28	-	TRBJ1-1	TGTGCCAGCATTAACAGGGTTCCTGAAGCTTTCTTT	CASINRVPEAFF
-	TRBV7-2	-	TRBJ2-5	TGTGCCAGCAGCTTAGGTGTCGGGGGACAAGAGACCCAGTACTTC	CASSLGVGGQETQYF
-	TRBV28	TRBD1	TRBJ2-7	TGTGCCAGCAGTCCCCAGCTAGGGGGCTACTACGAGCAGTACTTC	CASSPQLGGYYEQYF
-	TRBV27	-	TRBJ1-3	TGTGCCAGCAGTTTATCTGGACAGCGTCCAAGCTCTGGAAACACCATATATTTT	CASSLSGQRPSSGNTIYF
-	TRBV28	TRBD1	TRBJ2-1	TGTGCCAGCAGTTTTAGGGGGCAGATCGGTGAGCAGTTCTTC	CASSFRGQIGEQFF
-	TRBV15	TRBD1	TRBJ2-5	TGTGCCACCAGTCCGGGACAGGGGATCGAGACCCAGTACTTC	CATSPGQGIETQYF
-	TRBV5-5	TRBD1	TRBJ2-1	TGTGCCAGCAGGGTAACAGGGGGCGTTGTAGGCAATGAGCAGTTCTTC	CASRVTGGVVGNEQFF
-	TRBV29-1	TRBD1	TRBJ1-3	TGCAGCGTTGGGGGACAGGGAAACACCATATATTTT	CSVGGQGNTIYF
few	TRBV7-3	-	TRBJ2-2	TGTGCCAGCAGCCCGGGGGCTCTCCGTCGGACCGGGGAGCTGTTTTTT	CASSPGALRRTGELFF
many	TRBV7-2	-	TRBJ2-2	TGTGCCAGCAGCTTCGGGGGTGAGAGAACCGGGGAGCTGTTTTTT	CASSFGGERTGELFF